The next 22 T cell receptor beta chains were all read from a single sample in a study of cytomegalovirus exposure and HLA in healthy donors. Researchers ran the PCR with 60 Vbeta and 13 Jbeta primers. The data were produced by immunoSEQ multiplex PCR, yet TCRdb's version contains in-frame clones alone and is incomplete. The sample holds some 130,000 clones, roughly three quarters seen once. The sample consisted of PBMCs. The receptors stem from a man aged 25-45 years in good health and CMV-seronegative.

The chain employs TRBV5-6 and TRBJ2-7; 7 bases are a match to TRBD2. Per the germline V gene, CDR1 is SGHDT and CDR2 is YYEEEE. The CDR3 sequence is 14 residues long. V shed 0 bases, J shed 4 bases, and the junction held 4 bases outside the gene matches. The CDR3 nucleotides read TGTGCCAGCAGCTTGGGACTAGCTAGGTACGAGCAGTACTTC. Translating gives CASSLGLARYEQYF.

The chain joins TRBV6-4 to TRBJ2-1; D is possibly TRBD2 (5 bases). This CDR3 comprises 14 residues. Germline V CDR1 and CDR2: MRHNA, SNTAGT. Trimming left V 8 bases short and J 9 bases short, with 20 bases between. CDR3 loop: CASSPGPPAGEQFF. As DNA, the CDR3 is TGTGCCAGCTCCCCCGGGCCCCCGGCGGGTGAGCAGTTCTTC.

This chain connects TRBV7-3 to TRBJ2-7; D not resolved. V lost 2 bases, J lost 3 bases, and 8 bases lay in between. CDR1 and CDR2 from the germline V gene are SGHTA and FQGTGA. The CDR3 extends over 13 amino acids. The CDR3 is CASSLGQYYEQYF. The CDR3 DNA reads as TGTGCCAGCAGCTTAGGGCAGTACTACGAGCAGTACTTC.

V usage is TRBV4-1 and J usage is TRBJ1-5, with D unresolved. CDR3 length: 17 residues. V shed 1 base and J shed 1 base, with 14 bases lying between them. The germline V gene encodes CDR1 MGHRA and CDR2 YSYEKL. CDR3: CASSQGVGGWSNQPQHF. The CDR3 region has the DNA TGCGCCAGCAGCCAAGGCGTCGGAGGGTGGAGCAATCAGCCCCAGCATTTT.

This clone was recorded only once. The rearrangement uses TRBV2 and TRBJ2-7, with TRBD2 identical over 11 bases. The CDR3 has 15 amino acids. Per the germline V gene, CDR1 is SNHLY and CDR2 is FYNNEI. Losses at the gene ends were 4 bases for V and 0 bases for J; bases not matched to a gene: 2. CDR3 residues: CASSGTSGSSYEQYF. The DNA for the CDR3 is TGTGCCAGCAGTGGAACTAGCGGGAGCTCCTACGAGCAGTACTTC.

The CDR3 here is CASSTDRVMNEKLFF. The CDR3 nucleotides read TGTGCCAGCAGTACCGACAGGGTTATGAATGAAAAACTGTTTTTT. V gene TRBV28 combines with J gene TRBJ1-4, with 7 positions matching TRBD1. CDR3 length: 15 amino acids. Unmatched junction bases numbered 8, after V lost 5 bases and J lost 5 bases. Germline CDR1 MDHEN, CDR2 SYDVKM.

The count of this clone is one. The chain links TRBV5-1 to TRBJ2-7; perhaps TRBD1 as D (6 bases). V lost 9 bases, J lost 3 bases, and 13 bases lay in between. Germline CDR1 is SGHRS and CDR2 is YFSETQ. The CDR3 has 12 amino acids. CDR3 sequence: CATGVNNYEQYF. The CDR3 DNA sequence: TGCGCCACAGGGGTCAACAACTACGAGCAGTACTTC.

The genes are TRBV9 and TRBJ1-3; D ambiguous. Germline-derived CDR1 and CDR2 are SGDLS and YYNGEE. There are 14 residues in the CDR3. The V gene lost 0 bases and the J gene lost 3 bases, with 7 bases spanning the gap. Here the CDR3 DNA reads TGTGCCAGCAGCGTAGGGGAGAATGGAAACACCATATATTTT. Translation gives CASSVGENGNTIYF.

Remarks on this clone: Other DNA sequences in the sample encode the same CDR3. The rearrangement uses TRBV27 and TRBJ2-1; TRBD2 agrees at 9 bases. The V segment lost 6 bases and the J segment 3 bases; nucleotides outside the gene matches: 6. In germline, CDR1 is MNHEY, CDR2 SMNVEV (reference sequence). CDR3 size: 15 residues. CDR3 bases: TGTGCCAGCAGCTTAGCGGGAGTCATCTACAATGAGCAGTTCTTC. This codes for CASSLAGVIYNEQFF.

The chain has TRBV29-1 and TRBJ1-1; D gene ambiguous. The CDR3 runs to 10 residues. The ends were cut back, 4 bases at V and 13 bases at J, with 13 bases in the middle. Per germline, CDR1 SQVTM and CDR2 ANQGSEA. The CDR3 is CSVVEKGSFF. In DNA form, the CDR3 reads TGCAGCGTTGTGGAGAAAGGGAGTTTCTTT.

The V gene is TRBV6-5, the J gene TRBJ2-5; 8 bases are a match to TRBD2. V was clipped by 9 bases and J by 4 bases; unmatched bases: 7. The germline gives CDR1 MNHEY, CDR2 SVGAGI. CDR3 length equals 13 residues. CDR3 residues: CASTSSGTETQYF. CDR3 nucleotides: TGTGCCAGTACGAGTAGCGGGACAGAGACCCAGTACTTC.

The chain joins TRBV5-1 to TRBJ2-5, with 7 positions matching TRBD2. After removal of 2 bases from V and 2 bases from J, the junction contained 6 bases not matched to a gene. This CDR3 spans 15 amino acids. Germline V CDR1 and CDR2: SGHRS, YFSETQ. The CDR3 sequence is CASSFWGRGQETQYF. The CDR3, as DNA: TGCGCCAGCAGCTTTTGGGGGAGGGGACAAGAGACCCAGTACTTC.

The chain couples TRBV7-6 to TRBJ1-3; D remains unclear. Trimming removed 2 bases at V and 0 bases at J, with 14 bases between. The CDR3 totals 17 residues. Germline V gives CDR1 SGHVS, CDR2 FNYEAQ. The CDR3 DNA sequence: TGTGCCAGCAGCTTAACAGACCAGCAATCCTCTGGAAACACCATATATTTT. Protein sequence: CASSLTDQQSSGNTIYF.

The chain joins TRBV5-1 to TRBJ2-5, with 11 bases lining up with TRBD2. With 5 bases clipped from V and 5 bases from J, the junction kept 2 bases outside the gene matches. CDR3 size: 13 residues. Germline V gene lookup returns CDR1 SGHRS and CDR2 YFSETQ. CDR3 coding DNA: TGCGCCAGCAGACTAGCGGGAGCTGAGACCCAGTACTTC. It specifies CASRLAGAETQYF. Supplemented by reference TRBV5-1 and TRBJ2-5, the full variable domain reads KAGVTQTPRYLIKTRGQQVTLSCSPISGHRSVSWYQQTPGQGLQFLFEYFSETQRNKGNFPGRFSGRQFSNSRSEMNVSTLELGDSALYLCASRLAGAETQYFGPGTRLLVL.

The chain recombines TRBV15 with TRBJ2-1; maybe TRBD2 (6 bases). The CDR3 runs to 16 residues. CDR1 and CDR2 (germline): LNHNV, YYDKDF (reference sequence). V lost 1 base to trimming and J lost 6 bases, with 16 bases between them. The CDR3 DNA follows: TGTGCCACCAGCAGAGGAGCGGGCCTGAGGGCCAATGAGCAGTTCTTC. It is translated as CATSRGAGLRANEQFF.

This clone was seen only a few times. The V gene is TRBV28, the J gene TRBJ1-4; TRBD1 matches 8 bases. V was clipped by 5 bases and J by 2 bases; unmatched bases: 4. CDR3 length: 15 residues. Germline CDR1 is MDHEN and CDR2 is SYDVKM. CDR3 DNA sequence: TGTGCCAGCAGTACGACAGGGGCGACTAATGAAAAACTGTTTTTT. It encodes CASSTTGATNEKLFF.

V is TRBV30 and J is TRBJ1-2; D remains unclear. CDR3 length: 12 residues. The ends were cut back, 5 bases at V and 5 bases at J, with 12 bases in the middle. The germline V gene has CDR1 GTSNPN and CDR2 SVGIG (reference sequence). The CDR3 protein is CAWQHPGYGYTF. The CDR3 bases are TGTGCCTGGCAACACCCAGGTTATGGCTACACCTTC.

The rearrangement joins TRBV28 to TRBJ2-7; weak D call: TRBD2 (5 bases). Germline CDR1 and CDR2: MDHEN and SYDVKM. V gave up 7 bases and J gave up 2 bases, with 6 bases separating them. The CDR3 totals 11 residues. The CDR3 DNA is TGTGCCAGCACCGGGGCCTACGAGCAGTACTTC. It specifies CASTGAYEQYF.

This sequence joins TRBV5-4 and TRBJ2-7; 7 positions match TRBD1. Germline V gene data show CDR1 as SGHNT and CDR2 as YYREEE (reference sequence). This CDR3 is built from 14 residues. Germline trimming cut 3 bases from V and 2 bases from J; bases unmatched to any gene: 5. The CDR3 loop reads CASSWGTVPYEQYF. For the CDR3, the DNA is TGTGCCAGCAGCTGGGGGACAGTACCCTACGAGCAGTACTTC.

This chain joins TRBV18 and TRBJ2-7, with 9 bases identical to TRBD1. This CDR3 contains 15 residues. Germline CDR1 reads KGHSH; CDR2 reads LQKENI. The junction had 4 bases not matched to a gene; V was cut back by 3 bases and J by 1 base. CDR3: CASSPMGQGSYEQYF. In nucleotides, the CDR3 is TGTGCCAGCTCACCCATGGGACAGGGTTCCTACGAGCAGTACTTC.

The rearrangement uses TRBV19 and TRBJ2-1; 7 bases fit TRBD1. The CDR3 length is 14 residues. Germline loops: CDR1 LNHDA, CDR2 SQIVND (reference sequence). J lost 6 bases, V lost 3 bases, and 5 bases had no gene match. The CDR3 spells CASSMVDRSNEQFF. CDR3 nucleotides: TGTGCCAGTAGTATGGTGGACAGGAGCAATGAGCAGTTCTTC.

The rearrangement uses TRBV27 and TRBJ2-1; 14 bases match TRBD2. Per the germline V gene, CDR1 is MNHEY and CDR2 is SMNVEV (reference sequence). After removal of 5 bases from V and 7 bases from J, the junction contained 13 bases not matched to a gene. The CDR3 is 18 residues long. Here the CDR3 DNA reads TGTGCCAGCAGTACATTCGTGGGACTAGCGGGAGCGACGAATGAGCAGTTCTTC. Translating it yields CASSTFVGLAGATNEQFF.